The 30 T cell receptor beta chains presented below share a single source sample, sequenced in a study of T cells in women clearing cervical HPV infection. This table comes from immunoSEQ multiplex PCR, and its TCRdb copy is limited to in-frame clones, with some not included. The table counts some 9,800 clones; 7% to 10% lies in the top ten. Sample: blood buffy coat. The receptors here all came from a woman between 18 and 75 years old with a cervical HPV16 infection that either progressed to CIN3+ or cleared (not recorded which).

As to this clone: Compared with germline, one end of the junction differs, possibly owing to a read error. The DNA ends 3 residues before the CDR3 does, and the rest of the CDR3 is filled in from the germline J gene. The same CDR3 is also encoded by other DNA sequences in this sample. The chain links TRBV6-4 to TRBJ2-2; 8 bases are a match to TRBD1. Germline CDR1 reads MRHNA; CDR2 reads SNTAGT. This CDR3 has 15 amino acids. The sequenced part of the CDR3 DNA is TGTGCCAGCAGTGTGTCGACAGGGGACACCGGAGAG. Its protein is CASSVSTGDTGE. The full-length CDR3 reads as CASSVSTGDTGELFF.

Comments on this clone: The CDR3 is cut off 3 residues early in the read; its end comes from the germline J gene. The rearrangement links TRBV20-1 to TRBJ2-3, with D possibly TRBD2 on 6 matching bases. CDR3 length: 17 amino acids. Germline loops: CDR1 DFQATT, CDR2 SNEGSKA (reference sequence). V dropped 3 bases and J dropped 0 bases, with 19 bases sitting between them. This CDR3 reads CSARDWSRGRSTDTQYF. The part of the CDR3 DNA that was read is TGCAGTGCTAGGGATTGGTCGCGGGGCAGAAGCACAGATACG.

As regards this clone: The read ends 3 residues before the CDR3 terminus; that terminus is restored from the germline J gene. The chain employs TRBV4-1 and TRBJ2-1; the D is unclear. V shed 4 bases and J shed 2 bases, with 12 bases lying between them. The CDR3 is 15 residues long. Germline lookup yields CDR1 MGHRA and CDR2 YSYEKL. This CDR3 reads CASSPTGTTYNEQFF. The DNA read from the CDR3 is TGCGCCAGCAGCCCGACCGGTACTACCTACAATGAG.

Partial CDR3 DNA: TGTGCCAGCACCACCGAGGCCCCAGATCGGGAG. Protein: CASTTEAPDRE. The full CDR3 is CASTTEAPDRELFF. This rearrangement joins TRBV2 to TRBJ2-2; D call uncertain. The read ends 3 residues before the CDR3 terminus; that terminus is restored from the germline J gene. CDR1 is SNHLY, CDR2 FYNNEI, per germline. The CDR3 loop spans 14 amino acids. V was trimmed by 7 bases and J by 9 bases, leaving 18 bases between them.

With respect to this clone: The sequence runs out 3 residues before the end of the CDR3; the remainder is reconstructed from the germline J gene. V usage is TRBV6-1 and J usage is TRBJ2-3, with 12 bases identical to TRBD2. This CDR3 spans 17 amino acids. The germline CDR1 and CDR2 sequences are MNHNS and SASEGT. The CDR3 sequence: CASSEAPSGGAGGTQYF. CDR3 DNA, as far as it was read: TGTGCCAGCAGTGAAGCCCCTAGCGGGGGGGCCGGAGGGACG.

The CDR3 spells CASSLGGRQETQYF. Incomplete CDR3 DNA: TGTGCCAGCAGCTTAGGGGGCCGACAAGAGACC. The chain has TRBV5-6 and TRBJ2-5; TRBD1 matches at 7 bases. Sequencing ends 3 residues short of the CDR3 end; the germline J gene provides the rest. This CDR3 region has 14 residues. Germline CDR1 reads SGHDT; CDR2 reads YYEEEE. With 2 bases clipped from V and 2 bases from J, the junction kept 3 bases outside the gene matches.

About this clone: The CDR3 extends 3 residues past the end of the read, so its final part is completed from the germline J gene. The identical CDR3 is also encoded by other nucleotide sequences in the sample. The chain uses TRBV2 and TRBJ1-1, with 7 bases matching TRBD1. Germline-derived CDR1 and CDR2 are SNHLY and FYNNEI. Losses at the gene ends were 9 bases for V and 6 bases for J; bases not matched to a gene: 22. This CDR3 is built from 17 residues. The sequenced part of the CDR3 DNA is TGTGCCAGTAAATGGGCTCAAAGACAGGGCGGTTACCCTGAA. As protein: CASKWAQRQGGYPE. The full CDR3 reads CASKWAQRQGGYPEAFF.

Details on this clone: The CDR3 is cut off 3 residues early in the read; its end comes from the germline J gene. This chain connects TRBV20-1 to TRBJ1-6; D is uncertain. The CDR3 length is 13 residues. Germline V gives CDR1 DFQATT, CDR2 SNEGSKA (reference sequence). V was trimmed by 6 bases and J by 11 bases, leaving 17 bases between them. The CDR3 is CSAAPVHNPPLHF. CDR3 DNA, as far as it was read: TGCAGTGCCGCCCCGGTTCATAACCCACCC.

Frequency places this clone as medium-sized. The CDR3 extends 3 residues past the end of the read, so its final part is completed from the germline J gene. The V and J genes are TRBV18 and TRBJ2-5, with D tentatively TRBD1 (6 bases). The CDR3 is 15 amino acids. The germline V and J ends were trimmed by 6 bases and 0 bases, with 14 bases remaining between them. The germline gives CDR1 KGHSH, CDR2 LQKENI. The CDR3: CASSPQQGYQETQYF. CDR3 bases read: TGTGCCAGCTCCCCGCAGCAGGGGTACCAAGAGACC.

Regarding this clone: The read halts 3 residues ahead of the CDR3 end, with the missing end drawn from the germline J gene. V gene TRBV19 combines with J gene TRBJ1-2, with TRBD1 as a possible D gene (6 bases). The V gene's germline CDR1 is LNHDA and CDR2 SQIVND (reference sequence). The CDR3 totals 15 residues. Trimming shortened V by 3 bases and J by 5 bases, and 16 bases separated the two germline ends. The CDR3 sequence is CASSMDSAGLYGYTF. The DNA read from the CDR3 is TGTGCCAGTAGTATGGACAGTGCTGGCCTATATGGC.

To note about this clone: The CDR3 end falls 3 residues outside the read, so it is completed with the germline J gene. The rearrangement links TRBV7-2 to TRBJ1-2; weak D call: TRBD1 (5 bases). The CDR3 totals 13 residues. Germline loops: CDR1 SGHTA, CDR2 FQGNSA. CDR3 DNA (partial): TGTGCCAGCAGCTCCCAGGCGACAGATACC. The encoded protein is CASSSQATDT. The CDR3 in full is CASSSQATDTYTF.

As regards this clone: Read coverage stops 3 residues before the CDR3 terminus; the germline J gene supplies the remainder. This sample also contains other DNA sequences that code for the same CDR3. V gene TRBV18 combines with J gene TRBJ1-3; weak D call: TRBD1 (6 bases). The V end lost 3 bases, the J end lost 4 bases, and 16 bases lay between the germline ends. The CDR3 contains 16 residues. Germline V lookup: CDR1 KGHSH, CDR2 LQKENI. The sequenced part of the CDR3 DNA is TGTGCCAGCTCACCGGCACAGGGACATACGGGAAACACC. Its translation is CASSPAQGHTGNT. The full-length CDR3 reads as CASSPAQGHTGNTIYF.

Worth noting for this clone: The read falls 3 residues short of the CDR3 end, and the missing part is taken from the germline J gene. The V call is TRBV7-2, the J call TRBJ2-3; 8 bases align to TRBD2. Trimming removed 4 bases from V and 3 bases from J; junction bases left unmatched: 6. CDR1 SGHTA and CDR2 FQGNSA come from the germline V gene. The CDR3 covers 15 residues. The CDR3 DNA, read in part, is TGTGCCAGCAGCTCTTTGGGCGGGGGGACAGATACG. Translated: CASSSLGGGTDT. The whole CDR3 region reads CASSSLGGGTDTQYF. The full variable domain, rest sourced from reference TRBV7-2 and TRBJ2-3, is GAGVSQSPSNKVTEKGKDVELRCDPISGHTALYWYRQSLGQGLEFLIYFQGNSAPDKSGLPSDRFSAERTGGSVSTLTIQRTQQEDSAVYLCASSSLGGGTDTQYFGPGTRLTVL.

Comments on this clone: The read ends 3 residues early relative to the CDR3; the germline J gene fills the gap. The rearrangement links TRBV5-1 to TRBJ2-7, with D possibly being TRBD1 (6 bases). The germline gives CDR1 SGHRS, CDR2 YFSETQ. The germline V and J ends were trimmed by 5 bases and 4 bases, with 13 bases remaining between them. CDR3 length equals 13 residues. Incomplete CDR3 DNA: TGCGCCAGCAGGATAGGGGGATCGTACGAG. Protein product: CASRIGGSYE. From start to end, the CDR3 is CASRIGGSYEQYF.

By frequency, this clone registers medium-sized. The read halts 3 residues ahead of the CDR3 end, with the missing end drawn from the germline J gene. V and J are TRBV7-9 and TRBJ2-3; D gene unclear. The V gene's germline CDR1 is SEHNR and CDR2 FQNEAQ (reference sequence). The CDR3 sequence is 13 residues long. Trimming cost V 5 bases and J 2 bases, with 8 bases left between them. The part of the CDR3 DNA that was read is TGTGCCAGCAGCGAGACTTACACAGATACG. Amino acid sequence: CASSETYTDT. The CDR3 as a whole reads CASSETYTDTQYF. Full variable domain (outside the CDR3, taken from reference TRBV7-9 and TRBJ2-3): DTGVSQNPRHKITKRGQNVTFRCDPISEHNRLYWYRQTLGQGPEFLTYFQNEAQLEKSRLLSDRFSAERPKGSFSTLEIQRTEQGDSAMYLCASSETYTDTQYFGPGTRLTVL.

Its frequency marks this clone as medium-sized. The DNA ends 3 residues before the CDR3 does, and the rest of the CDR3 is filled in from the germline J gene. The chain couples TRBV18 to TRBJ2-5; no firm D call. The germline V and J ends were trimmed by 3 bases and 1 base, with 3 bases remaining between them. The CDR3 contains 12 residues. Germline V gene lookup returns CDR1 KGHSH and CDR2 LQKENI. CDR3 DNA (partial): TGTGCCAGCTCACCCAGCCAAGAGACC. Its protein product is CASSPSQET. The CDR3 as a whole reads CASSPSQETQYF.

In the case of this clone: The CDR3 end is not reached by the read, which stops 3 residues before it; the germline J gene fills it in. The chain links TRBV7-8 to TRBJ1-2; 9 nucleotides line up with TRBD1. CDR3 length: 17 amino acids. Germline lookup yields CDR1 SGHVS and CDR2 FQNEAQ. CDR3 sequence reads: CASSLSFTTQGAGGYTF. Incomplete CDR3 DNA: TGTGCCAGCAGCTTATCCTTTACGACACAGGGGGCGGGCGGC.

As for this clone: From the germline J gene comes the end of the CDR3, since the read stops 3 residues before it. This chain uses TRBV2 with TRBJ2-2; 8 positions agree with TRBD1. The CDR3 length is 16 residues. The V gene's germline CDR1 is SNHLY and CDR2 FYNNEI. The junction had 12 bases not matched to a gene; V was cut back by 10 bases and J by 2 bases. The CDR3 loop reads CATILRQGKNTGELFF. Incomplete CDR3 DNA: TGTGCCACCATTCTTAGACAGGGGAAAAACACCGGGGAG.

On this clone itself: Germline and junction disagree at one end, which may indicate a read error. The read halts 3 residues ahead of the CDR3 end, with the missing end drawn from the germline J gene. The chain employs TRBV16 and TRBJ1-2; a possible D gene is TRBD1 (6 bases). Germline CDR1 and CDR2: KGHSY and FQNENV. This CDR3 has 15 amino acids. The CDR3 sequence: CASSKSRTANYGYTF. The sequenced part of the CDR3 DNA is TGTGCCAGCAGCAAATCTCGGACAGCCAACTATGGC.

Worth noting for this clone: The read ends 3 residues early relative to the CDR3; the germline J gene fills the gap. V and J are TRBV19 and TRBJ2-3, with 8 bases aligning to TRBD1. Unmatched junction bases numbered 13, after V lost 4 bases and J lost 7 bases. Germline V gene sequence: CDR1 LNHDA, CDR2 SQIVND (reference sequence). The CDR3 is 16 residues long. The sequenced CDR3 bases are TGTGCCAGTAGTAGTGGCCGGGACAGGTCCCCAAATACG. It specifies CASSSGRDRSPNT. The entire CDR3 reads CASSSGRDRSPNTQYF.

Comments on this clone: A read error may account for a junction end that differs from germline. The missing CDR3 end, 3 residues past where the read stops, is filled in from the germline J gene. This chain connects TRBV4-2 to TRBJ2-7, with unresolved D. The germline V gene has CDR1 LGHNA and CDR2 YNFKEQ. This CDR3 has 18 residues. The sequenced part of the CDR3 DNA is TGCGCCAGCAGCCAAGATTTGGTGGAACAGCTCCTTTCCTACGAG. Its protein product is CASSQDLVEQLLSYE. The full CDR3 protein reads CASSQDLVEQLLSYEQYF.

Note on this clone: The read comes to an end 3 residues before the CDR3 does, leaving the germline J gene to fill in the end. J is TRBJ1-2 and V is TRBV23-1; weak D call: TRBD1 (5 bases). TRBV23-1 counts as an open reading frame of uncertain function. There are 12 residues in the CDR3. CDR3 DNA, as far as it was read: TGCGCCAGCATTATGGACACCTACGAC. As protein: CASIMDTYD. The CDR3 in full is CASIMDTYDYTF.

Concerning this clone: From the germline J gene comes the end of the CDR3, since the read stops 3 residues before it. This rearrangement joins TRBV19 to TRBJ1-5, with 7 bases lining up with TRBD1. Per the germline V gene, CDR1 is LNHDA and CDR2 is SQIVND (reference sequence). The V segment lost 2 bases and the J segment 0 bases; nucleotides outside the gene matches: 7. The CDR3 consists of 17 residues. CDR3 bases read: TGTGCCAGTAGTATAAGGGACAGAAGGGATAGCAATCAGCCC. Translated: CASSIRDRRDSNQP. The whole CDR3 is CASSIRDRRDSNQPQHF. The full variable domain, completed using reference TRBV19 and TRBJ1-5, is DGGITQSPKYLFRKEGQNVTLSCEQNLNHDAMYWYRQDPGQGLRLIYYSQIVNDFQKGDIAEGYSVSREKKESFPLTVTSAQKNPTAFYLCASSIRDRRDSNQPQHFGDGTRLSIL.

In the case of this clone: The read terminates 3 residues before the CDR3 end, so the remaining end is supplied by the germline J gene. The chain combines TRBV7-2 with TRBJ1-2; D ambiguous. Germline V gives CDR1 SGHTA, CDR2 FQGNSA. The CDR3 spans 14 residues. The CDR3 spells CASSLVHSNNDYTF. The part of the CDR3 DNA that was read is TGTGCCAGCAGCTTAGTTCACAGCAACAATGAC. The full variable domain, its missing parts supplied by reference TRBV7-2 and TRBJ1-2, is GAGVSQSPSNKVTEKGKDVELRCDPISGHTALYWYRQSLGQGLEFLIYFQGNSAPDKSGLPSDRFSAERTGGSVSTLTIQRTQQEDSAVYLCASSLVHSNNDYTFGSGTRLTVV.

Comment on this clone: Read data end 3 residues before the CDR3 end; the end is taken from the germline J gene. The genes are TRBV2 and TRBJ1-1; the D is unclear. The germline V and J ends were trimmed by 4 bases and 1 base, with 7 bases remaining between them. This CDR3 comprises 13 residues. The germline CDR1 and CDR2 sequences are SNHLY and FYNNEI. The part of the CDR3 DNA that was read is TGTGCCAGCAGTGTGGCAGGGAACACTGAA. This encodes CASSVAGNTE. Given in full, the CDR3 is CASSVAGNTEAFF.

The CDR3 is CASSLRSYEQYF. The sequenced part of the CDR3 DNA is TGTGCCAGCAGTCTTCGCTCCTACGAG. V is TRBV5-8 and J is TRBJ2-7; D call uncertain. The read halts 3 residues ahead of the CDR3 end, with the missing end drawn from the germline J gene. Trimming removed 5 bases from V and 0 bases from J, with 6 bases in between. Germline-derived CDR1 and CDR2 are SGHTS and YDEGEE. The CDR3 runs 12 residues. The whole variable domain, remainder taken from reference TRBV5-8 and TRBJ2-7, is EAGVTQSPTHLIKTRGQQATLRCSPISGHTSVYWYQQALGLGLQFLLWYDEGEERNRGNFPPRFSGRQFPNYSSELNVNALELEDSALYLCASSLRSYEQYFGPGTRLTVT.

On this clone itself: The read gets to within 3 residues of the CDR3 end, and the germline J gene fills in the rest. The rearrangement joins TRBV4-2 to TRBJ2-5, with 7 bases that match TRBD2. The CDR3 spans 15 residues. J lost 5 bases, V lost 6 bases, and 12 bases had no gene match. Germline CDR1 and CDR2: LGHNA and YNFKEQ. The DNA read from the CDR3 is TGTGCCAGCAGTCAACGAACGGGGGAGGGCGAGACC. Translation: CASSQRTGEGET. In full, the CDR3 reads CASSQRTGEGETQYF.

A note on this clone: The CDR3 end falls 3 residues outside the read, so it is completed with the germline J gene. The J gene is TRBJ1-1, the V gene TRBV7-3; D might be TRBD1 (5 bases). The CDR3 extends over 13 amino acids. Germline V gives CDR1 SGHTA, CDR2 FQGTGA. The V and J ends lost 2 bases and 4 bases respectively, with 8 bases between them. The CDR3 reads CASSLERGTEAFF. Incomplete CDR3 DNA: TGTGCCAGCAGCTTAGAAAGGGGCACTGAA. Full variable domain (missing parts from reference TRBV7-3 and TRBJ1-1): GAGVSQTPSNKVTEKGKYVELRCDPISGHTALYWYRQSLGQGPEFLIYFQGTGAADDSGLPNDRFFAVRPEGSVSTLKIQRTERGDSAVYLCASSLERGTEAFFGQGTRLTVV.

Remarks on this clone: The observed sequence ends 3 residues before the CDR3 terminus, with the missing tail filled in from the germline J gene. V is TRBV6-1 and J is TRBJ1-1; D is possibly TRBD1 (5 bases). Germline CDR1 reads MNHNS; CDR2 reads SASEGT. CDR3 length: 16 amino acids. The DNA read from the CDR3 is TGTGCCAGCAGTGAAGTGGTTTGGCAGGGTGGGTCCGAA. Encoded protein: CASSEVVWQGGSE. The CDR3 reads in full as CASSEVVWQGGSEAFF.

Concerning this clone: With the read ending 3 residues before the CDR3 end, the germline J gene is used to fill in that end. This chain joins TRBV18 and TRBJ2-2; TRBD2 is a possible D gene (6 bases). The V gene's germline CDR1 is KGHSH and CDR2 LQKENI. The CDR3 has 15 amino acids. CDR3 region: CASSGGPVYNSPLFF. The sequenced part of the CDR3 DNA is TGTGCCAGCTCCGGGGGTCCCGTCTATAATTCACCG.